What follows are 11 T cell receptor beta chains derived from one specimen sequenced in a study of blood T cell repertoires in COVID-19. Sequencing was performed with immunoSEQ multiplex PCR; in TCRdb, only in-frame clones are kept and a portion is missing. The sample consists of 45,000 to 55,000 clones, about nine tenths of them appearing once. Material: peripheral blood. These receptors all stem from a human donor in a cohort sampled during active COVID-19.

The rearrangement joins TRBV18 to TRBJ2-7; D may be TRBD2 (5 bases). Looked up from germline, CDR1 is KGHSH and CDR2 is LQKENI. Trimming left V 2 bases short and J 0 bases short, with 8 bases between. This CDR3 has 14 amino acids. The CDR3 DNA follows: TGTGCCAGCTCACCAAGAGGGAACTCCTACGAGCAGTACTTC. Translating gives CASSPRGNSYEQYF.

The CDR3 sequence is CASSSTGDSGRVYEQYF. In DNA form, the CDR3 reads TGTGCCAGCAGCTCAACAGGGGATAGCGGGAGGGTCTACGAGCAGTACTTC. The chain uses TRBV7-9 and TRBJ2-7; 11 bases are shared with TRBD2. J was trimmed by 3 bases and V by 4 bases; bases with no gene match: 11. CDR1 and CDR2 (germline): SEHNR, FQNEAQ (reference sequence). The CDR3 loop spans 17 amino acids.

The V and J genes are TRBV28 and TRBJ2-3; 12 nucleotides agree with TRBD2. V was clipped by 4 bases and J by 0 bases; unmatched bases: 8. Looked up from germline, CDR1 is MDHEN and CDR2 is SYDVKM. This CDR3 is 18 amino acids long. The CDR3 DNA is TGTGCCAGCAGTTCCCCCGGACTAGCGGGACCTAGCACAGATACGCAGTATTTT. Protein product: CASSSPGLAGPSTDTQYF.

This sequence joins TRBV9 and TRBJ2-2; 7 nucleotides align to TRBD2. The V segment lost 1 base and the J segment 4 bases; nucleotides outside the gene matches: 7. The CDR3 length is 16 residues. Germline assignment: CDR1 SGDLS and CDR2 YYNGEE. The CDR3 DNA reads as TGTGCCAGCAGCGTACAGGGCGGGAGAAGCACCGGGGAGCTGTTTTTT. Amino acid sequence: CASSVQGGRSTGELFF.

The chain carries TRBV28 and TRBJ1-2; TRBD1 is a possible D gene (6 bases). From germline, CDR1 is MDHEN and CDR2 SYDVKM. Trimming cost V 6 bases and J 8 bases, with 13 bases left between them. There are 12 residues in the CDR3. CDR3: CASREGGIGYTF. The CDR3 DNA reads as TGTGCCAGCAGAGAAGGGGGTATCGGCTACACCTTC.

The chain employs TRBV6-1 and TRBJ1-5; 8 positions agree with TRBD1. With V trimmed by 4 bases and J by 0 bases, 8 bases remained unmatched. CDR1 MNHNS and CDR2 SASEGT come from the germline V gene. The CDR3 is 17 amino acids. CDR3 protein: CASSVRDRHYSNQPQHF. The CDR3 DNA reads as TGTGCCAGCAGTGTCCGGGACAGGCATTATAGCAATCAGCCCCAGCATTTT.

In nucleotides, the CDR3 is TGTGCCAGTAGCGGACAGGCGAACACCGGGGAGCTGTTTTTT. Residues: CASSGQANTGELFF. The chain is built from TRBV19 and TRBJ2-2; 7 nucleotides align to TRBD1. With V trimmed by 6 bases and J by 0 bases, 1 base remained unmatched. Germline CDR1 LNHDA, CDR2 SQIVND (reference sequence). This CDR3 is built from 14 residues.

This clone came up a few times. The chain carries TRBV7-3 and TRBJ2-6; no firm D call. The ends were cut back, 5 bases at V and 0 bases at J, with 20 bases in the middle. There are 19 residues in the CDR3. Germline loops: CDR1 SGHTA, CDR2 FQGTGA. The CDR3 sequence: CASSIRPYRRGSGANVLTF. The CDR3 region has the DNA TGTGCCAGCAGCATCCGCCCTTACCGGAGAGGCTCTGGGGCCAACGTCCTGACTTTC.

The chain is built from TRBV6-5 and TRBJ2-5, with TRBD1 matching over 7 bases. Germline V gives CDR1 MNHEY, CDR2 SVGAGI. V shed 6 bases, J shed 6 bases, and the junction held 4 bases outside the gene matches. This CDR3 region has 12 residues. The CDR3 region has the DNA TGTGCCAGCAGGGGGGACAGTCAGACCCAGTACTTC. Its translation is CASRGDSQTQYF.

The rearrangement joins TRBV3-1 (or the pseudogene TRBV3-2) to TRBJ1-2; weak D call: TRBD1 (6 bases). Trimming left V 4 bases short and J 7 bases short, with 13 bases between. The germline V gene encodes CDR1 LGHDT and CDR2 YNNKEL (reference sequence). CDR3 length equals 13 residues. The CDR3 region has the DNA TGTGCCAGCAGCCTGACCCCAGGGGTTGGCTACACCTTC. Encoded protein: CASSLTPGVGYTF.

The chain employs TRBV28 and TRBJ2-6; D is possibly TRBD1 (5 bases). V was clipped by 5 bases and J by 4 bases, with 9 bases between them. Germline V CDR1 and CDR2: MDHEN, SYDVKM. This CDR3 spans 14 amino acids. In DNA, the CDR3 is TGTGCCAGCAGTCGACAGATCGGGGCCAACGTCCTGACTTTC. Amino acids: CASSRQIGANVLTF.